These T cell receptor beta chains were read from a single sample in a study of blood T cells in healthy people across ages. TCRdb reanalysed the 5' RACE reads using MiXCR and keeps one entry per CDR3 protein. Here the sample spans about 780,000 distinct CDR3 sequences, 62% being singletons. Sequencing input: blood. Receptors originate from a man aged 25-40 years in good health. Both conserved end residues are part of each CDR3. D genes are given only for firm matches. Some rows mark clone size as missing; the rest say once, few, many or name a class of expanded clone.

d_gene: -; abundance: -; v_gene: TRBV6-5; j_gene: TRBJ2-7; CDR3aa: CASTRDIDSYEQYF; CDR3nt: TGTGCCAGCACCCGGGACATCGACTCCTACGAGCAGTACTTC
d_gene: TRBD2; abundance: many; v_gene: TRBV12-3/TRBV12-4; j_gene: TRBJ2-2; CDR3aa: CASSRLAGGRTGELFF; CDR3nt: TGTGCCAGCAGCAGACTAGCGGGGGGTCGAACCGGGGAGCTGTTTTTT
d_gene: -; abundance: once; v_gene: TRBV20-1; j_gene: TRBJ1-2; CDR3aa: CSALDQNYGYTF; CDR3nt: TGCAGTGCCCTGGACCAAAACTATGGCTACACCTTC
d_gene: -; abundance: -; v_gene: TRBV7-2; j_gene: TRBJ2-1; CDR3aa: CASSFELLGEQFF; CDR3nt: TGTGCCAGCAGCTTCGAGTTACTGGGTGAGCAGTTCTTC
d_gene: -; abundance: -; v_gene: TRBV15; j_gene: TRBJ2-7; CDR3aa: CAPSREAGNYEQYF; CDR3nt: TGTGCCCCCAGCAGAGAAGCCGGAAACTACGAGCAGTACTTC
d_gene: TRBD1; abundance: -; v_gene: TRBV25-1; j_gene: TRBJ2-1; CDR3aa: CASSESLGQAYNEQFF; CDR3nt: TGTGCCAGCAGTGAATCATTGGGACAGGCTTACAATGAGCAGTTCTTC
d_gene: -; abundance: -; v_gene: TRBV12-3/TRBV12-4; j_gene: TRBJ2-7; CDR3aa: CASSSWTEHSYEQYF; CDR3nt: TGTGCCAGCAGTAGCTGGACCGAACACTCCTACGAGCAGTACTTC
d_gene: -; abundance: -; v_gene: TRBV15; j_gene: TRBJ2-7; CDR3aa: CATTGDSPYEQYF; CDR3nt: TGTGCCACCACCGGGGACTCCCCCTACGAGCAGTACTTC
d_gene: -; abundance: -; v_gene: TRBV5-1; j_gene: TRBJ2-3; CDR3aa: CASSLARDGGTDTQYF; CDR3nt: TGCGCCAGCAGCTTGGCCCGGGACGGAGGCACAGATACGCAGTATTTT
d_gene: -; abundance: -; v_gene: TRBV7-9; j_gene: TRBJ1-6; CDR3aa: CASSLNRVAPLHF; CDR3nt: TGTGCCAGCAGCTTAAACAGGGTTGCACCCCTCCACTTT
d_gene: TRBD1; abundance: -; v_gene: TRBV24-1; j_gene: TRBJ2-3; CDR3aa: CATSDFSRQGSDTQYF; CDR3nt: TGTGCCACCAGTGATTTCTCCCGACAGGGGTCAGATACGCAGTATTTT
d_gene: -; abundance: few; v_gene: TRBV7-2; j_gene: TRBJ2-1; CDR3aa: CASSLAGAHYRFF; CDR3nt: TGTGCCAGCAGCTTAGCGGGGGCCCATTATCGGTTCTTC
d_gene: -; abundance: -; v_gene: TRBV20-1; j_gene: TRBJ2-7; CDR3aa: CSARPRSSYEQYF; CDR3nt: TGCAGTGCTAGACCCAGGAGCTCCTACGAGCAGTACTTC
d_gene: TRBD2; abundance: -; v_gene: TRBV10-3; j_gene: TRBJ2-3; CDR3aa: CAVASGGYTDTQYF; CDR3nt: TGTGCCGTGGCCAGCGGGGGCTACACAGATACGCAGTATTTT
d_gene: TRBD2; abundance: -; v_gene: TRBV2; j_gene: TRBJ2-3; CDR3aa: CASSAVAGRPQSTDTQYF; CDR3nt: TGTGCCAGCAGTGCGGTAGCGGGGCGCCCCCAAAGCACAGATACGCAGTATTTT
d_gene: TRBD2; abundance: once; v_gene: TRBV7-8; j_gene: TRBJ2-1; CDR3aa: CATGEGHYNEQFF; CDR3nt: TGTGCCACCGGGGAGGGCCACTACAATGAGCAGTTCTTC